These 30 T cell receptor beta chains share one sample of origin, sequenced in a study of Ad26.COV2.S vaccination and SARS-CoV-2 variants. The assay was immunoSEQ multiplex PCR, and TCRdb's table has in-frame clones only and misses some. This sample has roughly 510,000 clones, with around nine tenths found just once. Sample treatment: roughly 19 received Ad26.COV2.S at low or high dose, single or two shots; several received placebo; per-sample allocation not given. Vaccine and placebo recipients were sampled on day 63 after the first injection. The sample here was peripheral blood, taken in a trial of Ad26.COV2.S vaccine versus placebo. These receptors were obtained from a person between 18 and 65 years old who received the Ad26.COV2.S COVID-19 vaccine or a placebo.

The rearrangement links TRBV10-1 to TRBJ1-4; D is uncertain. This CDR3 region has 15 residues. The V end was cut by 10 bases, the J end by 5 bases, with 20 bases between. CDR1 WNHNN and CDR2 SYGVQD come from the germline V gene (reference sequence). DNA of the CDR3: TGCGCCACCCCCGGGCGTTCCCTTAAGAATGAAAAACTGTTTTTT. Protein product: CATPGRSLKNEKLFF.

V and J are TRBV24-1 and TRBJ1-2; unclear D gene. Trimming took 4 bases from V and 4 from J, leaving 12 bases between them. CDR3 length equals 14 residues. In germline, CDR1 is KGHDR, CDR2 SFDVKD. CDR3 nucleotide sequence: TGTGCCACCAGTGACCGCGGGCGGATCTATGGCTACACCTTC. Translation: CATSDRGRIYGYTF.

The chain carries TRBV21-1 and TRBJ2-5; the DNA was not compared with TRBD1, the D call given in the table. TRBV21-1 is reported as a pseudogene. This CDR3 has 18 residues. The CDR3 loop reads CASSKWRRRQGALETQYF. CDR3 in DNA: TGTGCCAGCAGCAAATGGAGGCGGAGACAGGGGGCTTTGGAGACCCAGTACTTC.

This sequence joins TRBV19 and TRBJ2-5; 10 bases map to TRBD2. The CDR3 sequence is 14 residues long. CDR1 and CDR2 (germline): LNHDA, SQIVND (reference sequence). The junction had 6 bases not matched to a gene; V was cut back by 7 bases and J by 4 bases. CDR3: CASKREGRIETQYF. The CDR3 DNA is TGTGCCAGTAAGCGGGAGGGCCGAATAGAGACCCAGTACTTC.

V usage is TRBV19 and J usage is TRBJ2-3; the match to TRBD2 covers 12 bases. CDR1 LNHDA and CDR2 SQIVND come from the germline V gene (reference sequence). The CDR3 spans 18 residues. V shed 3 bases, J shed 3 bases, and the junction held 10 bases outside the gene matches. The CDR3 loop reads CASSIGLAGGPRTDTQYF. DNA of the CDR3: TGTGCCAGTAGTATCGGGCTAGCGGGAGGGCCGAGAACAGATACGCAGTATTTT.

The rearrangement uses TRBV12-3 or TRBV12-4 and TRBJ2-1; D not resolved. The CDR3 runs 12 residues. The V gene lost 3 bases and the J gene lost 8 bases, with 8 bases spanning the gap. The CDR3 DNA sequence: TGTGCCAGCAGTTTTGAGCCTCATGAGCAGTTCTTC. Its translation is CASSFEPHEQFF.

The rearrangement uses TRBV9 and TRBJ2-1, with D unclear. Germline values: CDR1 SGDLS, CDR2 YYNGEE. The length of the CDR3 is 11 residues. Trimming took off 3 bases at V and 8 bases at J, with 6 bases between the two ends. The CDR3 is CASSAGYEQFF. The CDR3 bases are TGTGCCAGCAGCGCAGGATATGAGCAGTTCTTC.

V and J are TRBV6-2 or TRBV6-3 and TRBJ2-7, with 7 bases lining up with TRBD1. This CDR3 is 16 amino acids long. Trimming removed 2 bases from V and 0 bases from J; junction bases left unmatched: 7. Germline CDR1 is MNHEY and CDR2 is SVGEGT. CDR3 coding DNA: TGTGCCAGCAGTTACACGGGACAGCCTAGCTCCTACGAGCAGTACTTC. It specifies CASSYTGQPSSYEQYF.

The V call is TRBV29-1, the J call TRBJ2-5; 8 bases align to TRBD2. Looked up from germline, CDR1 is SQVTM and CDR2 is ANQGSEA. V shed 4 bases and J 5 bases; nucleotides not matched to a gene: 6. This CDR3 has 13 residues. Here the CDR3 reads CSVAGTSRETQYF. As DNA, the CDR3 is TGCAGCGTTGCCGGGACTAGTAGGGAGACCCAGTACTTC.

DNA of the CDR3: TGTGCCAGCAGTTTATTTAACACAGGGGTTAGCAATCAGCCCCAGCATTTT. Translated: CASSLFNTGVSNQPQHF. This chain joins TRBV28 and TRBJ1-5, with 7 bases fitting TRBD1. J was trimmed by 0 bases and V by 1 base; bases with no gene match: 6. Germline assignment: CDR1 MDHEN and CDR2 SYDVKM. The CDR3 contains 17 residues.

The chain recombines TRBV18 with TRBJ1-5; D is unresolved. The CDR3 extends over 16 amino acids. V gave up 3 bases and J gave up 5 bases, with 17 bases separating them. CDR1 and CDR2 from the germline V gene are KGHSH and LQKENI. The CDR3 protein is CASSPGWQTTDQPQHF. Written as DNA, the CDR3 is TGTGCCAGCTCACCGGGGTGGCAGACCACCGATCAGCCCCAGCATTTT.

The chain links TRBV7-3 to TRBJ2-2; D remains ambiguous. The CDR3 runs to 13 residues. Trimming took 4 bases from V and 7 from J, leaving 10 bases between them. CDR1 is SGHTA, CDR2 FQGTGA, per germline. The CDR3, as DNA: TGTGCCAGCAGCTCCGCACTCGGCGGGGAGCTGTTTTTT. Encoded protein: CASSSALGGELFF.

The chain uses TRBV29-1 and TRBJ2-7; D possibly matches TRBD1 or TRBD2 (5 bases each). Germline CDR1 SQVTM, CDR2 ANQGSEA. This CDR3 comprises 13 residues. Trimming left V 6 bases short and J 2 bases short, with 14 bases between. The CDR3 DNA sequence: TGCAGCGTCTTGGGACCGTCTACCTACGAGCAGTACTTC. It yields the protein CSVLGPSTYEQYF.

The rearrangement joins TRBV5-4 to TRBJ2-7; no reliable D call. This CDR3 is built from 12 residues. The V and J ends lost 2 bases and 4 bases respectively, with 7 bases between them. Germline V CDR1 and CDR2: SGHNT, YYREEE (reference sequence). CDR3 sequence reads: CASSLNGYEQYF. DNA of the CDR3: TGTGCCAGCAGCTTAAACGGTTACGAGCAGTACTTC.

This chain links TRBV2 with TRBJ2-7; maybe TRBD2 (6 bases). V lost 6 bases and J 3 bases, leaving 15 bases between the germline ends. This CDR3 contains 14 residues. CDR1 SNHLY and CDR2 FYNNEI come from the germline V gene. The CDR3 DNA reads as TGTGCCAGCAGGCCGGCCGGGAGCTACTACGAGCAGTACTTC. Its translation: CASRPAGSYYEQYF.

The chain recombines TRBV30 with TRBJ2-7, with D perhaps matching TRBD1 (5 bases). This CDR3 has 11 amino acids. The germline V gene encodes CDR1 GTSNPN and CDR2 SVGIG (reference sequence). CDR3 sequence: CAWGGHTRSYF. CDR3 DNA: TGTGCTTGGGGTGGACACACGAGGTCGTACTTC.

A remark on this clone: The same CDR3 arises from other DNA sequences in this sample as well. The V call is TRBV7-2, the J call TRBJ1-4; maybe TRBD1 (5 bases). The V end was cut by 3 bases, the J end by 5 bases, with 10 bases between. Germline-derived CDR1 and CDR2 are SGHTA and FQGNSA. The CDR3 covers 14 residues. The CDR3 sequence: CASSFRGRNEKLFF. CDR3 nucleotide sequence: TGTGCCAGCAGCTTCCGGGGACGGAATGAAAAACTGTTTTTT.

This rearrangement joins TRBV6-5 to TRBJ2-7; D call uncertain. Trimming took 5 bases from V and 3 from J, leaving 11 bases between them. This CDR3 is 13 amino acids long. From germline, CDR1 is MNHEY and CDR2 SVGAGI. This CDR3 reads CASSRDLNYEQYF. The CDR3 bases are TGTGCCAGCAGTCGAGACTTAAACTACGAGCAGTACTTC.

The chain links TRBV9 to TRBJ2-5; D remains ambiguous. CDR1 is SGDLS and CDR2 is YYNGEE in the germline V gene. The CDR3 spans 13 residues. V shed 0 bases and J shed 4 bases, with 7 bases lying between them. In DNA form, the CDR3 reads TGTGCCAGCAGCGTAGACGACCTAGAGACCCAGTACTTC. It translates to CASSVDDLETQYF.

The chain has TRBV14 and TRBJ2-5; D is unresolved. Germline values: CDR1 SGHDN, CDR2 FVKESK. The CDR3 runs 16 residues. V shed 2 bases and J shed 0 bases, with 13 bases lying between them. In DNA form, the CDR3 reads TGTGCCAGCAGCCAAAGGTCCTACCTGTACCAAGAGACCCAGTACTTC. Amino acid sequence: CASSQRSYLYQETQYF.

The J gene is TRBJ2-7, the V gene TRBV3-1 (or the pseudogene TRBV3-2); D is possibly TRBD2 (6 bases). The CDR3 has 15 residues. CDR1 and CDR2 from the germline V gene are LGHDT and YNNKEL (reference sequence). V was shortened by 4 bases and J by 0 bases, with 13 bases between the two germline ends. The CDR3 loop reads CASSRSTSNSYEQYF. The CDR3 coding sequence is TGTGCCAGCAGCCGCAGTACTAGCAACTCCTACGAGCAGTACTTC.

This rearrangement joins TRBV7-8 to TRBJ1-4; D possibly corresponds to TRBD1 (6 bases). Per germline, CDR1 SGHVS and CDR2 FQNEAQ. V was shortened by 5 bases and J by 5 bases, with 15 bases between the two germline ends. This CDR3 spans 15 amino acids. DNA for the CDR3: TGTGCCAGCAGCAGAGAGGCGCAGGGGAATGAAAAACTGTTTTTT. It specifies CASSREAQGNEKLFF.

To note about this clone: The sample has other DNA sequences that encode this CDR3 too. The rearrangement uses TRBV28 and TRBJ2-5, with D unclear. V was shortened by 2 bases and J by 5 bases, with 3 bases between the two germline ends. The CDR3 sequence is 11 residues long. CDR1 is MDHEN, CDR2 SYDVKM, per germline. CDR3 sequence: CASSLEETQYF. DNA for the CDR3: TGTGCCAGCAGTTTAGAGGAGACCCAGTACTTC.

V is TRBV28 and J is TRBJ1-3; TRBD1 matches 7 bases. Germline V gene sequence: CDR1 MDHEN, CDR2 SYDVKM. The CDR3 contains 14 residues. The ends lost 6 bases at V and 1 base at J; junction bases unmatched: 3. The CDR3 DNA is TGTGCCAGCAGACAGGGGAATTCTGGAAACACCATATATTTT. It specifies CASRQGNSGNTIYF.

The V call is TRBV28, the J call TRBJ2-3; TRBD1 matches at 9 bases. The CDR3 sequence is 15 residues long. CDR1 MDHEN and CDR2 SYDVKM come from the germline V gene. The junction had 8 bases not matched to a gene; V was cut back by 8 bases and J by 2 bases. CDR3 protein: CASWGQGLSTDTQYF. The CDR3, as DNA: TGTGCCAGCTGGGGACAGGGCCTCTCCACAGATACGCAGTATTTT.

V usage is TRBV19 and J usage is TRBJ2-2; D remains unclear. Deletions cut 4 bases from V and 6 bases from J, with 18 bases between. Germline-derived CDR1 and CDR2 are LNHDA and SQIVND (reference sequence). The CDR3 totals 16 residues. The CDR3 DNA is TGTGCCAGTAGTAGGGTGTGGGGAAACCTCCCCGGGGAGCTGTTTTTT. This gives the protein CASSRVWGNLPGELFF.

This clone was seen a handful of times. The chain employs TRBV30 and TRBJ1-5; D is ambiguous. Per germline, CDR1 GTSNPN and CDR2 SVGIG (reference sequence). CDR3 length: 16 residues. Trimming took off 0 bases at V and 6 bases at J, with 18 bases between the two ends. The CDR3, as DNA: TGTGCCTGGAGTGTACTTTCAGTCGGGTCAAGTCAGCCCCAGCATTTT. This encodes CAWSVLSVGSSQPQHF.

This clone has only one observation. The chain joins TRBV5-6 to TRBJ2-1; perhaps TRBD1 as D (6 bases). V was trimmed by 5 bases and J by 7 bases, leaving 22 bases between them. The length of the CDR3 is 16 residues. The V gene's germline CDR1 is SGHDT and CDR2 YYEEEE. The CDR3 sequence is CASSFPGTPLRNEQFF. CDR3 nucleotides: TGTGCCAGCAGTTTCCCCGGGACACCCCTCAGGAATGAGCAGTTCTTC.

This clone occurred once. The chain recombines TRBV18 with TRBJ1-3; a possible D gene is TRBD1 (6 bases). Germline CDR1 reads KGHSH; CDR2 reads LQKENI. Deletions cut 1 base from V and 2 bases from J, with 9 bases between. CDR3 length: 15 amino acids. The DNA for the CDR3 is TGTGCCAGCTCACCACAGGGGGTCCCTGGAAACACCATATATTTT. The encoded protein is CASSPQGVPGNTIYF.

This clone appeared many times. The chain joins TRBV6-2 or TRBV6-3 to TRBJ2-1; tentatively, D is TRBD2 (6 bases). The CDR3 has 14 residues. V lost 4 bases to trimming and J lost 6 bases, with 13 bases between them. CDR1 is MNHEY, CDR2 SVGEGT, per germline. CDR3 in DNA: TGTGCCAGCAGTTCGAGCGGGCTTGCCAATGAGCAGTTCTTC. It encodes CASSSSGLANEQFF.